This T cell receptor beta chain was recovered during a study of CD8 T cells in ankylosing spondylitis. General observations from the study: Ankylosing spondylitis blood appeared to be characterized by a TCR beta motif of under 10 highly homologous variants.

Quantitative 5'-RACE with molecular barcodes was used to make the TCR beta libraries. TCRdb passed the 5' RACE reads through MiXCR, listing each CDR3 protein once. The sample lists under 250,000 distinct CDR3 sequences, roughly 8.2% occurring once. In its sample, this clonotype was seen a few times. Its target is not known. Germline V CDR1 and CDR2: GTSNPN, SVGIG (reference sequence). The CDR3 runs to 13 residues. V lost 0 bases and J 0 bases, leaving 3 bases between the germline ends. Specimen: blood, either unsorted or a sorted T cell fraction (not recorded which). The source of this sequence is a female donor with ankylosing spondylitis or in good health (not recorded which). The rearrangement uses TRBV30 and TRBJ1-5, with D unresolved. The CDR3 loop reads CAWSVHSNQPQHF. The CDR3 region has the DNA TGTGCCTGGAGTGTACATAGCAATCAGCCCCAGCATTTT.